This TCR beta chain was captured in a study of blood T cells in healthy people across ages. Note on this clonotype: Its antigen is not known.

The people who gave samples were healthy Caucasians from Russia, aged roughly 6 to 100. Extraction of total RNA produced a minimum of 5.5 micrograms from each sample. The use of a sample-barcoded 5' primer and a J-beta primer mix characterized a second PCR of roughly 6 to 11 cycles. TCRdb re-called the 5' RACE reads through MiXCR, storing one row per CDR3 protein. The sample has more than 800,000 distinct CDR3 sequences; more than 40% are singletons. The CDR3 is made up of 15 amino acids. Trimming removed 6 bases from V and 1 base from J, with 16 bases in between. Germline-derived CDR1 and CDR2 are DFQATT and SNEGSKA (reference sequence). Study findings and constraints: Aged donors had fewer naive CD4+ cells and lower diversity than long-lived donors. Roughly linear declines in TCR beta diversity per million T cells occurred with age.

The rearrangement links TRBV20-1 to TRBJ2-1; D gene unclear. This TCR was recovered from a woman between 55 and 75 years old in good health. The sequenced material came from blood. CDR3 sequence reads: CSANTGLGSYNEQFF. CDR3 DNA: TGCAGTGCAAATACCGGCCTCGGGTCCTACAATGAGCAGTTCTTC.